This T cell receptor beta chain was captured in a study of shared clonotypes between healthy human individuals. Study as a whole: Per donor, three plates held CD4 naive cells, three held CD4 memory, two held CD8 naive and one held CD8 memory.

Study findings and constraints: Clonotype sharing across donors was expected to vary with sequencing depth. Rarefaction showed sorted-subset sequencing was incomplete despite large depth.

The CDR3 sequence is 17 residues long. Germline V CDR1 and CDR2: SGHNT, YYREEE (reference sequence). V shed 0 bases, J shed 0 bases, and the junction held 3 bases outside the gene matches. This clone was observed once. The antigen is not known. It was into CD45RA+ naive and CD45RA-negative memory subsets that the CD4+ cells were split. The repertoire was sequenced with immunoSEQ multiplex PCR; TCRdb's copy has only in-frame clones and lacks some. Here the sample spans over a million clones, less than 99% being singletons. This chain uses TRBV5-4 with TRBJ2-1, with 10 bases fitting TRBD2. This sequence was found in a man under 40 in good health. Sequencing was performed on naive CD4+ T cells sorted from blood. Subset indicated: CD45RA+ positively selected. CDR3 sequence reads: CASSLVASGSSYNEQFF. Written as DNA, the CDR3 is TGTGCCAGCAGCTTGGTGGCTAGCGGGAGCTCCTACAATGAGCAGTTCTTC. The entire variable domain, with the rest obtained from reference TRBV5-4 and TRBJ2-1, is as follows: ETGVTQSPTHLIKTRGQQVTLRCSSQSGHNTVSWYQQALGQGPQFIFQYYREEENGRGNFPPRFSGLQFPNYSSELNVNALELDDSALYLCASSLVASGSSYNEQFFGPGTRLTVL.